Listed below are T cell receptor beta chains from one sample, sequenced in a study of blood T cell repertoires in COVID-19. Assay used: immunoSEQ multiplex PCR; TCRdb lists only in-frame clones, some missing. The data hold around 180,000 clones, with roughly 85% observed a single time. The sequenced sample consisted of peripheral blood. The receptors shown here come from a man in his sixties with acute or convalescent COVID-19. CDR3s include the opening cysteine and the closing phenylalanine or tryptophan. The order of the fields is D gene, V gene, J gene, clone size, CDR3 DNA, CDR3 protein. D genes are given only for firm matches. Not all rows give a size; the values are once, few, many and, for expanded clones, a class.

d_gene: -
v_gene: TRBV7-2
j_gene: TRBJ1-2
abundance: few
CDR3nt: TGTGCCAGCAGTTTCTTCAGACAGAACTATGGCTACACCTTC
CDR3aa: CASSFFRQNYGYTF

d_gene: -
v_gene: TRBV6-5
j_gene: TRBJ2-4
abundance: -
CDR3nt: TGTGCCAGCAGTTATATAGGAGGGTCCAAAAACATTCAGTACTTC
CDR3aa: CASSYIGGSKNIQYF

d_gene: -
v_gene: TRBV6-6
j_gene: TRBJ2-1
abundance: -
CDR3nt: TGTGCCAGCAGTTCCGTACGGACTATTTTTGCTGAGCAGTTCTTC
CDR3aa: CASSSVRTIFAEQFF

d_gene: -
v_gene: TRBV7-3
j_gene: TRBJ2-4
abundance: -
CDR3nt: TGTGCCAGCAGCCCCCTGGGTAGCGCAGGCATTCAGTACTTC
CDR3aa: CASSPLGSAGIQYF

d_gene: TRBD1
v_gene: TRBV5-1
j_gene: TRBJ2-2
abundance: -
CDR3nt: TGCGCCAGCAGCTTACGGCCAGGGGGAGACACCGGGGAGCTGTTTTTT
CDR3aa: CASSLRPGGDTGELFF

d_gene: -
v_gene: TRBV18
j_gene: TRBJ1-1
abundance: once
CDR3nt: TGTGCCAGCTCACCACTTAGCAGGGACACTGAAGCTTTCTTT
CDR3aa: CASSPLSRDTEAFF

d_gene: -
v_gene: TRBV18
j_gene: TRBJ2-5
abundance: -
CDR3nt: TGTGCCAGCTCAAGGACAGAAACCTTCAAAGAGACCCAGTACTTC
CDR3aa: CASSRTETFKETQYF

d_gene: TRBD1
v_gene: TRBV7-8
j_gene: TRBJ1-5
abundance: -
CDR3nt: TGTGCCAGCAGCACTCTTCCCGGGACAGGGTTTATAGATGGCAATCAGCCCCAGCATTTT
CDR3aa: CASSTLPGTGFIDGNQPQHF

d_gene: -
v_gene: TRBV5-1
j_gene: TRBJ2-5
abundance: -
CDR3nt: TGCGCCAGCAGCTTGGTGAGCCAAGAGACCCAGTACTTC
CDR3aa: CASSLVSQETQYF

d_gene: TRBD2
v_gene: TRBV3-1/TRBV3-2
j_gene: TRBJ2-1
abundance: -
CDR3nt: TGTGCCAGCAGCCTCAGCGGGAGATACGGTGAGCAGTTCTTC
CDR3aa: CASSLSGRYGEQFF

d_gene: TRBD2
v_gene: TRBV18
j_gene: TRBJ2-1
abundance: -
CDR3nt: TGTGCCAGCTCATTCCTAGCGGGAGGTTTCAATGAGCAGTTCTTC
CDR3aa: CASSFLAGGFNEQFF

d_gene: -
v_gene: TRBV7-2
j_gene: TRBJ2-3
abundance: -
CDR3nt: TGTGCCAGCAGTCGGACGCCGCGGGGCCCTAGCACAGATACGCAGTATTTT
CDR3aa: CASSRTPRGPSTDTQYF

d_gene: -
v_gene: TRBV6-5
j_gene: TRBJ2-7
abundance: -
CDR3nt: TGTGCCAGCAGTACATACGAGCAGTACTTC
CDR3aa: CASSTYEQYF

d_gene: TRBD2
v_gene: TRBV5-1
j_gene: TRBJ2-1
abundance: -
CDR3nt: TGCGCCAGCAGCTGGACTAGCGGGATCCCTGAGCAGTTCTTC
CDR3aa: CASSWTSGIPEQFF

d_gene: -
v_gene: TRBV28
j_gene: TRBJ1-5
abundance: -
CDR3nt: TGTGCCAGCAGTTTCCGCACGGGTCCAAATCAGCCCCAGCATTTT
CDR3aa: CASSFRTGPNQPQHF

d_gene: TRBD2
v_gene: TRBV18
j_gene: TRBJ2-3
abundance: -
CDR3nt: TGTGCCAGCTCACCATTTACTAGCGGTAGCACAGATACGCAGTATTTT
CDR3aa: CASSPFTSGSTDTQYF

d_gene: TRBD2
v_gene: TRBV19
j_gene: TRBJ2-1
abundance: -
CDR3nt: TGTGCCAGTAGTCCCCGACTAGCGGGAGCAACTGAGCAGTTCTTC
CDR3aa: CASSPRLAGATEQFF

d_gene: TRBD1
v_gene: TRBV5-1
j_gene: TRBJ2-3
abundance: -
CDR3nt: TGCGCCAGCAGCTCACAGGGGGCGATAGATACGCAGTATTTT
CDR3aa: CASSSQGAIDTQYF

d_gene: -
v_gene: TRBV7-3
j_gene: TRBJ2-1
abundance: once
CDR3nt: TGTGCCAGCAGCTTAAGTGAATTCGGCAATGAGCAGTTCTTC
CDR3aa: CASSLSEFGNEQFF

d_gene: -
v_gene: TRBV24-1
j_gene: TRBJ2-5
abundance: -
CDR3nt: TGTGCCACCAGTGACCCCGCCAGGCCAGAGACCCAGTACTTC
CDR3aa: CATSDPARPETQYF

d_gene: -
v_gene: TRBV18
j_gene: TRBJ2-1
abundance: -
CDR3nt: TGTGCCAGCTCACCACCGATTACTCCAGAGCAGTTCTTC
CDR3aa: CASSPPITPEQFF

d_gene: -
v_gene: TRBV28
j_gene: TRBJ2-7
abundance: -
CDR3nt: TGTGCCAGCAGCCCCGCCTACGAGCAGTACTTC
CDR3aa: CASSPAYEQYF

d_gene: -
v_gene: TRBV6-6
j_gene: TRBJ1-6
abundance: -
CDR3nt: TGTGCCAGCACTAGGAGGTCACCCCTCCACTTT
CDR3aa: CASTRRSPLHF

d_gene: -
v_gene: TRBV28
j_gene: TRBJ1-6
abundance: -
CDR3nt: TGTGCCAGCAGCCCCCATGCAGGGTCATATAATTCACCCCTCCACTTT
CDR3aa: CASSPHAGSYNSPLHF